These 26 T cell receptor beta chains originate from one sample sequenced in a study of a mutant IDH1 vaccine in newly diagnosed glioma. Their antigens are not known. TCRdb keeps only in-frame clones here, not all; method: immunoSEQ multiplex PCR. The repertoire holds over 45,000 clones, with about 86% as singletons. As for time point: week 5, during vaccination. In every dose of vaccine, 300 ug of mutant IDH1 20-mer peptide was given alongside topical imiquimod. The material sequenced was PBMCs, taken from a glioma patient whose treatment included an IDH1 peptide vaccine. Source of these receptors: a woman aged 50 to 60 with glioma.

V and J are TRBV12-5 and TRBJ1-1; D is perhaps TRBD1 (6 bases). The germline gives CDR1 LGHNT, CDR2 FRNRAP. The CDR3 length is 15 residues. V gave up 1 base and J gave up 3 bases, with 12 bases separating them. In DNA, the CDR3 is TGTGCTAGTGGTTTGGCGTGGGGGGCTTACACTGAAGCTTTCTTT. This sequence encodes CASGLAWGAYTEAFF.

DNA of the CDR3: TGCGCCAGCAGCCAGGAGAGGGTGAACACTGAAGCTTTCTTT. Amino acid sequence: CASSQERVNTEAFF. The rearrangement joins TRBV4-3 to TRBJ1-1; no firm D call. The CDR3 length is 14 residues. With 3 bases removed from V and 0 bases from J, the gap between germline ends came to 8 bases. Germline lookup yields CDR1 LGHNA and CDR2 YSLEER.

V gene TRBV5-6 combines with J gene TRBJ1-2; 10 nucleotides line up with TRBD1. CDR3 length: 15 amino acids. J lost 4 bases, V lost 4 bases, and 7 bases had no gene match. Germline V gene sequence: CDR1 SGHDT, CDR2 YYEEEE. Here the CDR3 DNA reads TGTGCCAGCAGCCCCTCGGGACAGGGGAGCTATGGCTACACCTTC. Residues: CASSPSGQGSYGYTF. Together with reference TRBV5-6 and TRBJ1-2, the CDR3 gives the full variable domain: DAGVTQSPTHLIKTRGQQVTLRCSPKSGHDTVSWYQQALGQGPQFIFQYYEEEERQRGNFPDRFSGHQFPNYSSELNVNALLLGDSALYLCASSPSGQGSYGYTFGSGTRLTVV.

The CDR3 loop is CASSRGGQTETQYF. In nucleotides, the CDR3 is TGTGCCAGCAGCCGCGGGGGGCAAACAGAGACCCAGTACTTC. This chain uses TRBV7-2 with TRBJ2-5; TRBD2 agrees at 8 bases. The germline V gene encodes CDR1 SGHTA and CDR2 FQGNSA. The CDR3 consists of 14 residues. Trimming cost V 5 bases and J 4 bases; bases outside gene matches: 6.

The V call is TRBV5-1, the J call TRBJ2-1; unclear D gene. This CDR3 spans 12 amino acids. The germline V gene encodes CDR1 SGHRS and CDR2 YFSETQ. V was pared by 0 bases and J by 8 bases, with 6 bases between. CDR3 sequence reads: CASSLEVYEQFF. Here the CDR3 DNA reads TGCGCCAGCAGCTTGGAAGTCTATGAGCAGTTCTTC. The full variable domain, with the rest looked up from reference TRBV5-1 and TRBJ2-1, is KAGVTQTPRYLIKTRGQQVTLSCSPISGHRSVSWYQQTPGQGLQFLFEYFSETQRNKGNFPGRFSGRQFSNSRSEMNVSTLELGDSALYLCASSLEVYEQFFGPGTRLTVL.

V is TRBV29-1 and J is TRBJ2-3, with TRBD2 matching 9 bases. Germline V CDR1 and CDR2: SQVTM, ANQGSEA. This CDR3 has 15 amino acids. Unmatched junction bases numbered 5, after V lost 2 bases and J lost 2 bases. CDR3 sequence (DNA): TGCAGCGTTGAATCCAGCGGGGGGACCACAGATACGCAGTATTTT. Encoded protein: CSVESSGGTTDTQYF.

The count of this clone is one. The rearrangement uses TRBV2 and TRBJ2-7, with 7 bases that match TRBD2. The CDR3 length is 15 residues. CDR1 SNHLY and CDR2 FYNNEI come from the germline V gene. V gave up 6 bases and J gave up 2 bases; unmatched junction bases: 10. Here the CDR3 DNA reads TGTGCCAGCAGGACCCGTTCTGCGGGGGCCTACGAGCAGTACTTC. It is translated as CASRTRSAGAYEQYF.

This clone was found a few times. The CDR3 coding sequence is TGTGCCAGCAGCCCCGTTTGGCCGGGCGGCGGCTACACCTTC. It is translated as CASSPVWPGGGYTF. The V gene is TRBV11-2, the J gene TRBJ1-2; D not certain. The CDR3 contains 14 residues. CDR1 and CDR2 (germline): SGHAT, FQNNGV. Trimming left V 5 bases short and J 8 bases short, with 18 bases between.

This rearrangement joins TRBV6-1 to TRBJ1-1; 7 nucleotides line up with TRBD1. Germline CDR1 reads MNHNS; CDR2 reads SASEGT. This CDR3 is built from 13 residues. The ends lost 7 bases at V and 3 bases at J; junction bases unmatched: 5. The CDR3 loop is CASTPQGYTEAFF. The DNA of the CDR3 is TGTGCCAGCACCCCACAGGGGTACACTGAAGCTTTCTTT.

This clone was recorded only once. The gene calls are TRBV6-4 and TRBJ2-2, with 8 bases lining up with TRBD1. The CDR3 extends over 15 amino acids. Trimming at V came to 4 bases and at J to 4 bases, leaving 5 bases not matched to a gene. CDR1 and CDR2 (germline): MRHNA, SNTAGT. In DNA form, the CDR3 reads TGTGCCAGCAGTGCCGTGACAGGGGTCACCGGGGAGCTGTTTTTT. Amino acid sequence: CASSAVTGVTGELFF.

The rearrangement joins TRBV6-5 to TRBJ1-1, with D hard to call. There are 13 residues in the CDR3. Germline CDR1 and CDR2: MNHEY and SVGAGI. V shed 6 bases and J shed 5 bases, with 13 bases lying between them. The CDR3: CASRGLGRTEAFF. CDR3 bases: TGTGCCAGCAGGGGTCTAGGTAGGACTGAAGCTTTCTTT.

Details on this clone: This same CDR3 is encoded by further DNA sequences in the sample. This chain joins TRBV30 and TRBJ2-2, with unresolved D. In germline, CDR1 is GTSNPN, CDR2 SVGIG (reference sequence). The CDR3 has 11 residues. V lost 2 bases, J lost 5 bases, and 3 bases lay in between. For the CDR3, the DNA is TGTGCCTGGAGTATAACCGGGGAGCTGTTTTTT. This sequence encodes CAWSITGELFF.

The CDR3 loop is CASSIQGPGELFF. The CDR3, as DNA: TGTGCCAGTAGTATTCAGGGGCCCGGGGAGCTGTTTTTT. The chain joins TRBV19 to TRBJ2-2; D may be TRBD1 (6 bases). The CDR3 runs 13 residues. V was cut by 3 bases and J by 6 bases, with 8 bases left in between. Looked up from germline, CDR1 is LNHDA and CDR2 is SQIVND (reference sequence).

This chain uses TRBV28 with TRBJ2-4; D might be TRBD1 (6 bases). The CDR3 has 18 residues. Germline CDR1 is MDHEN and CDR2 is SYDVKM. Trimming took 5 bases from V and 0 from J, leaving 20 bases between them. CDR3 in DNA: TGTGCCAGCAGTCTCCTTTACGGACAGCAAGTAGCCAAAAACATTCAGTACTTC. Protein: CASSLLYGQQVAKNIQYF. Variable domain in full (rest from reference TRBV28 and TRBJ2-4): DVKVTQSSRYLVKRTGEKVFLECVQDMDHENMFWYRQDPGLGLRLIYFSYDVKMKEKGDIPEGYSVSREKKERFSLILESASTNQTSMYLCASSLLYGQQVAKNIQYFGAGTRLSVL.

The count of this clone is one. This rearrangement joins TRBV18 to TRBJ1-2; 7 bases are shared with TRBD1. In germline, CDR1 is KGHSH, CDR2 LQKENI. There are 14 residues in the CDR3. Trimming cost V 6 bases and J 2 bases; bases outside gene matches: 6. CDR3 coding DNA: TGTGCCAGCTCCTTCGGACAGGCGAACTATGGCTACACCTTC. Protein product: CASSFGQANYGYTF.

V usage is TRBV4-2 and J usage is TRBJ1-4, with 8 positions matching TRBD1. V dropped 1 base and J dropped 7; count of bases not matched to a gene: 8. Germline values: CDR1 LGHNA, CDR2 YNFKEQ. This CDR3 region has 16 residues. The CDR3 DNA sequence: TGTGCCAGCAGCCAAGTTACAGGGGGGGAGATTGAAAAACTGTTTTTT. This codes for CASSQVTGGEIEKLFF.

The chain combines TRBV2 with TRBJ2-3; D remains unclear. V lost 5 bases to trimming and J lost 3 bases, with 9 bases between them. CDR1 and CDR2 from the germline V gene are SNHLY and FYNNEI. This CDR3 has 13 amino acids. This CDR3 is CASSPLITDTQYF. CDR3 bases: TGTGCCAGCAGTCCCTTAATAACAGATACGCAGTATTTT.

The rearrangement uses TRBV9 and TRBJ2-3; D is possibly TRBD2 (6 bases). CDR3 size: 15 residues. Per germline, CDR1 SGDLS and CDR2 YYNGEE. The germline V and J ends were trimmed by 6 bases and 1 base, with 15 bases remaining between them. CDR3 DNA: TGTGCCAGCACCTTACTAGCTAGCGGCACAGATACGCAGTATTTT. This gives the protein CASTLLASGTDTQYF.

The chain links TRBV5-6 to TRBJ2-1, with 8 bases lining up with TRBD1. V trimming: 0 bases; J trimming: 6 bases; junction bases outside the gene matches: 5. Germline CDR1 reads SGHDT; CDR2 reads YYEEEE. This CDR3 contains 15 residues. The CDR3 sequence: CASSLAGGRGNEQFF. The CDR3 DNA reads TGTGCCAGCAGCTTGGCAGGGGGCCGGGGCAATGAGCAGTTCTTC.

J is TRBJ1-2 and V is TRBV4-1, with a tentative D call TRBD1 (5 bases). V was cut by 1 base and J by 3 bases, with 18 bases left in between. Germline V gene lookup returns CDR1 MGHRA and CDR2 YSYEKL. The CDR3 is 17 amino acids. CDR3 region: CASSQVYQSGGDYGYTF. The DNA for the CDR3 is TGCGCCAGCAGCCAAGTTTATCAATCGGGGGGTGACTATGGCTACACCTTC.

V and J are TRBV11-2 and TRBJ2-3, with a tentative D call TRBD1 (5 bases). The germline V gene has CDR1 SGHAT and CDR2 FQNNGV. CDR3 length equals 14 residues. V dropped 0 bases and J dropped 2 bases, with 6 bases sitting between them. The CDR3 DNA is TGTGCCAGCAGCTTAGAGGGGCACACAGATACGCAGTATTTT. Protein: CASSLEGHTDTQYF. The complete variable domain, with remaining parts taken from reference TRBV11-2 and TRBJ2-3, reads EAGVAQSPRYKIIEKRQSVAFWCNPISGHATLYWYQQILGQGPKLLIQFQNNGVVDDSQLPKDRFSAERLKGVDSTLKIQPAKLEDSAVYLCASSLEGHTDTQYFGPGTRLTVL.

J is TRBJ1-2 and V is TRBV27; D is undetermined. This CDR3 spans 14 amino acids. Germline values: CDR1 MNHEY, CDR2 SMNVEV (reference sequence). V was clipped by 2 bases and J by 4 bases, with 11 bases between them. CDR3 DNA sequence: TGTGCCAGCAGTTTAGGCGGCACGCTCTATGGCTACACCTTC. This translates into CASSLGGTLYGYTF.

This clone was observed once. The CDR3 sequence: CASRHTDRGNTEAFF. CDR3 bases: TGTGCCAGCAGGCATACTGACAGGGGGAACACTGAAGCTTTCTTT. V is TRBV6-1 and J is TRBJ1-1, with 8 bases lining up with TRBD1. The CDR3 has 15 residues. V lost 6 bases, J lost 1 base, and 7 bases stayed unmatched. Germline values: CDR1 MNHNS, CDR2 SASEGT.

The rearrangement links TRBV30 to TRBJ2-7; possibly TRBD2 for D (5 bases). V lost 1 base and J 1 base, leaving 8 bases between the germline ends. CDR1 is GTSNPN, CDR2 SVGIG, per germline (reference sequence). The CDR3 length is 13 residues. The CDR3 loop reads CAWSARTSYEQYF. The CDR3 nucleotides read TGTGCCTGGAGTGCCCGGACTTCCTACGAGCAGTACTTC. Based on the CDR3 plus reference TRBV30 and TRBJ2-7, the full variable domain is SQTIHQWPATLVQPVGSPLSLECTVEGTSNPNLYWYRQAAGRGLQLLFYSVGIGQISSEVPQNLSASRPQDRQFILSSKKLLLSDSGFYLCAWSARTSYEQYFGPGTRLTVT.

CDR3 in DNA: TGTGCCTGGAGTGACCTTTTCCCAGGGGGCGATCCTTTCACCTTC. This encodes CAWSDLFPGGDPFTF. The chain links TRBV30 to TRBJ1-2; TRBD1 matches 8 bases. V lost 1 base and J lost 13; bases outside the gene matches: 17. This CDR3 region has 15 residues. In germline, CDR1 is GTSNPN, CDR2 SVGIG (reference sequence).

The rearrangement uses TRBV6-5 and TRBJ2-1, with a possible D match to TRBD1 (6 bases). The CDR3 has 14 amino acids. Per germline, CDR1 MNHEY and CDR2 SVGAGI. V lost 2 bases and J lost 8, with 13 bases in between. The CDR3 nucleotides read TGTGCCAGCAGTTACAGCCCACAGGGCCATGAGCAGTTCTTC. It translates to CASSYSPQGHEQFF.